Listed below are T cell receptor beta chains from one sample, sequenced in a study of blood T cells in healthy people across ages. Each CDR3 protein gets one entry after TCRdb re-called the 5' RACE reads with MiXCR. The sample records about 600,000 distinct CDR3 sequences, roughly 48% being singletons. The sample consisted of blood. The receptors were gathered from a man older than 75 in good health. CDR3s include the opening cysteine and the closing phenylalanine or tryptophan. D genes are given only for firm matches. Rows give clone size only sometimes, using once, few, many, or a class for an expanded clone.

>TRBV6-6|14|.|TRBD1|TRBJ1-4
CASSSGGFGEKLFF
TGTGCCAGCAGTTCAGGGGGTTTCGGTGAAAAACTGTTTTTT
>TRBV28|12|few|.|TRBJ2-7
CASSSGVHEQYF
TGTGCCAGCAGTTCTGGGGTTCACGAGCAGTACTTC
>TRBV20-1|13|.|TRBD2|TRBJ2-3
CSASTSGTDTQYF
TGCAGTGCTTCGACTAGCGGCACAGATACGCAGTATTTT
>TRBV11-2|18|.|TRBD1|TRBJ2-5
CASSLPTTTGSLSNEQYF
TGTGCCAGCAGCTTACCTACCACGACAGGGAGTTTATCCAATGAGCAGTACTTC
>TRBV4-3|16|few|.|TRBJ2-7
CASSQDRSRAIPEQYF
TGCGCCAGCAGCCAAGATCGTTCCAGGGCCATCCCCGAGCAGTACTTC
>TRBV20-1|14|few|.|TRBJ1-6
CSASQGWNNSPLHF
TGCAGTGCTTCCCAGGGGTGGAATAATTCACCCCTCCACTTT
>TRBV6-2/TRBV6-3|13|.|.|TRBJ2-6
CASSYSGLNVLTF
TGTGCCAGCAGTTACTCCGGACTGAACGTCCTGACTTTC
>TRBV3-1|13|.|.|TRBJ2-1
CASSKSNLNEQFF
TGTGCCAGCAGCAAATCGAACCTAAATGAGCAGTTCTTC
>TRBV10-2|14|.|.|TRBJ1-2
CASSEASRDDGYTF
TGCGCCAGCAGTGAGGCGAGCAGAGACGATGGCTACACCTTC
>TRBV7-9|16|.|.|TRBJ2-6
CASSLYREAGANVLTF
TGTGCCAGCAGCTTATACAGGGAGGCTGGGGCCAACGTCCTGACTTTC
>TRBV6-2/TRBV6-3|16|.|.|TRBJ2-1
CASSYSPSSSYNEQFF
TGTGCCAGCAGTTACTCGCCCTCCAGCTCCTACAATGAGCAGTTCTTC
>TRBV5-1|12|once|TRBD2|TRBJ2-3
CASSWGGDTQYF
TGCGCCAGCAGCTGGGGGGGGGATACGCAGTATTTT
>TRBV7-3|15|.|.|TRBJ2-3
CASSLGTGGLDTQYF
TGTGCCAGCAGCCTGGGGACTGGGGGGTTGGATACGCAGTATTTT
>TRBV24-1|14|few|.|TRBJ2-3
CATSELDSTDTQYF
TGTGCCACCAGTGAGCTAGACTCAACAGATACGCAGTATTTT
>TRBV7-2|15|few|TRBD2|TRBJ2-7
CASSLVGGSSYEQYF
TGTGCCAGCAGCTTAGTCGGGGGGTCCTCCTACGAGCAGTACTTC
>TRBV2|16|.|.|TRBJ2-2
CASSEGRGPNTGELFF
TGTGCCAGCAGTGAAGGGCGGGGACCGAACACCGGGGAGCTGTTTTTT
>TRBV25-1|18|once|TRBD2|TRBJ2-3
CASSEYIGGRYTTDTQYF
TGTGCCAGCAGTGAATATATTGGCGGGAGGTATACCACAGACACGCAGTATTTT
>TRBV5-1|14|few|.|TRBJ2-1
CASTRGGSYNEQFF
TGCGCCAGCACCCGTGGGGGCAGTTACAATGAGCAGTTCTTC
>TRBV10-3|13|.|TRBD2|TRBJ2-5
CAISPLAEETQYF
TGTGCCATCAGCCCACTAGCGGAAGAGACCCAGTACTTC
>TRBV20-1|14|few|.|TRBJ2-7
CSATPSGNSYEQYF
TGCAGTGCTACCCCAAGCGGAAACTCCTACGAGCAGTACTTC
>TRBV9|12|.|.|TRBJ2-3
CASSVGADMQYF
TGTGCCAGCAGCGTAGGCGCGGATATGCAGTATTTT
>TRBV5-1|16|few|TRBD2|TRBJ2-1
CASSPSTSGGTNEQFF
TGCGCCAGCAGCCCATCTACTAGCGGGGGGACCAATGAGCAGTTCTTC
>TRBV7-9|16|.|.|TRBJ2-3
CASSRSEAGITDTQYF
TGTGCCAGCAGCCGAAGTGAGGCGGGAATCACAGATACGCAGTATTTT
>TRBV5-1|17|.|.|TRBJ2-7
CASSLPGTTRTSYEQYF
TGCGCCAGCAGCCTGCCAGGTACGACAAGGACCTCCTACGAGCAGTACTTC
>TRBV28|14|.|TRBD1|TRBJ1-2
CASSRDRLNYGYTF
TGTGCCAGCAGTCGGGACAGACTTAACTATGGCTACACCTTC
>TRBV20-1|14|few|.|TRBJ1-2
CSARERDLLYGYTF
TGCAGTGCTAGAGAAAGGGACCTCCTCTATGGCTACACCTTC
>TRBV4-2|15|few|.|TRBJ2-7
CASSQEPGVIHEQYF
TGTGCCAGCAGCCAAGAGCCAGGGGTGATCCACGAGCAGTACTTC
>TRBV25-1|15|.|TRBD2|TRBJ2-5
CATGTSGAYQETQYF
TGTGCCACCGGGACTAGCGGGGCCTATCAAGAGACCCAGTACTTC
>TRBV6-5|16|many|TRBD1|TRBJ2-3
CASSWRPGQGVDTQYF
TGTGCCAGCAGTTGGCGCCCGGGACAGGGGGTGGATACGCAGTATTTT
>TRBV20-1|16|few|.|TRBJ2-3
CSAGGQAVAATDTQYF
TGCAGTGCTGGGGGGCAGGCGGTAGCAGCCACAGATACGCAGTATTTT
>TRBV7-2|15|few|.|TRBJ2-1
CASSLSGVFYNEQFF
TGTGCCAGCAGCTTATCTGGGGTCTTCTACAATGAGCAGTTCTTC
>TRBV5-5|16|.|.|TRBJ2-3
CASSWTPVGDTDTQYF
TGTGCCAGCAGCTGGACCCCAGTGGGGGACACAGATACGCAGTATTTT
>TRBV7-9|17|few|.|TRBJ2-5
CASSPTGPTHFLETQYF
TGTGCCAGCAGCCCTACCGGGCCGACACATTTCCTGGAGACCCAGTACTTC
>TRBV20-1|15|.|TRBD2|TRBJ2-1
CSAPRLARPDNEQFF
TGCAGTGCTCCACGACTAGCCCGACCCGACAATGAGCAGTTCTTC
>TRBV5-1|15|.|TRBD1|TRBJ2-1
CASSPGQGKHNEQFF
TGCGCCAGCAGTCCGGGACAGGGGAAACACAATGAGCAGTTCTTC
>TRBV6-6|13|many|.|TRBJ2-3
CASSYLITDTQYF
TGTGCCAGCAGTTACCTGATCACAGATACGCAGTATTTT
>TRBV20-1|13|.|.|TRBJ1-1
CSARAGFLAEAFF
TGCAGTGCTAGAGCAGGGTTCCTCGCTGAAGCTTTCTTT
>TRBV25-1|12|.|.|TRBJ1-1
CASRGPNTEAFF
TGTGCCAGCAGGGGGCCGAACACTGAAGCTTTCTTT
>TRBV2|17|.|.|TRBJ1-5
CASSDSGGAGRSQPQHF
TGTGCCAGCAGTGATTCGGGGGGCGCAGGTCGTAGTCAGCCCCAGCATTTT
>TRBV29-1|12|once|.|TRBJ2-1
CSVTETYNEQFF
TGCAGCGTGACGGAAACCTACAATGAGCAGTTCTTC
>TRBV9|14|.|TRBD2|TRBJ2-7
CASSRGTIDYEQYF
TGTGCCAGCAGCCGGGGGACTATCGACTACGAGCAGTACTTC
>TRBV11-2|17|.|.|TRBJ2-6
CASSFSGQTSGANVLTF
TGTGCCAGCAGCTTCTCAGGACAGACCTCTGGGGCCAACGTCCTGACTTTC
>TRBV7-2|16|.|TRBD2|TRBJ2-2
CASSFLVGGTTGELFF
TGTGCCAGCAGCTTTCTGGTCGGGGGGACCACCGGGGAGCTGTTTTTT
>TRBV7-3|15|.|TRBD2|TRBJ2-1
CASTRGRAGDYEQFF
TGTGCCAGCACCCGGGGACGAGCGGGGGACTATGAGCAGTTCTTC
>TRBV12-3/TRBV12-4|15|.|.|TRBJ2-7
CASSLGIGAYNEQYF
TGTGCCAGCAGTTTAGGCATAGGCGCCTACAATGAGCAGTACTTC
>TRBV6-6|14|few|.|TRBJ1-5
CASTDRNSNQPQHF
TGTGCCAGCACCGACAGAAATAGCAATCAGCCCCAGCATTTT
>TRBV20-1|15|.|TRBD2|TRBJ2-2
CSAITGLAGAGELFF
TGCAGTGCTATTACCGGACTAGCGGGAGCCGGGGAGCTGTTTTTT
>TRBV21-1|17|few|.|TRBJ2-5
CASNLRTPRGGQETQYF
TGTGCCAGCAATCTACGGACACCACGAGGTGGGCAAGAGACCCAGTACTTC
>TRBV7-9|17|few|.|TRBJ2-6
CAIHILGRNSGANVLTF
TGTGCCATCCACATCCTGGGCCGGAACTCTGGGGCCAACGTCCTGACTTTC
>TRBV9|12|few|.|TRBJ2-7
CASSGDGYEQYF
TGTGCCAGCAGCGGCGACGGCTACGAGCAGTACTTC
>TRBV7-2|14|.|.|TRBJ2-7
CASSLDGVAYEQYF
TGTGCCAGCAGCTTAGATGGGGTGGCCTACGAGCAGTACTTC